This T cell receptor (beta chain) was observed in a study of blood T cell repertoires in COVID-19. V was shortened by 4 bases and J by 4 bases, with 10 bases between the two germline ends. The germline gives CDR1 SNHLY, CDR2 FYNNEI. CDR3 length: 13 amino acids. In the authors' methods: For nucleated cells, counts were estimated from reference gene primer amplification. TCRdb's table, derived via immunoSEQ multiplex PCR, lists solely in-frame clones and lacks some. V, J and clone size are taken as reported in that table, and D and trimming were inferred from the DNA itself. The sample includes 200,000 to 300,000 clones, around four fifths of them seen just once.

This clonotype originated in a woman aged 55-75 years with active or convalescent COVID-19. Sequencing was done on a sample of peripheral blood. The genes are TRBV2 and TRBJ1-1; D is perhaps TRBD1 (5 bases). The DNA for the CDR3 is TGTGCCAGCAGTGTAAGGGGAATCACTGAAGCTTTCTTT. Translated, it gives CASSVRGITEAFF.